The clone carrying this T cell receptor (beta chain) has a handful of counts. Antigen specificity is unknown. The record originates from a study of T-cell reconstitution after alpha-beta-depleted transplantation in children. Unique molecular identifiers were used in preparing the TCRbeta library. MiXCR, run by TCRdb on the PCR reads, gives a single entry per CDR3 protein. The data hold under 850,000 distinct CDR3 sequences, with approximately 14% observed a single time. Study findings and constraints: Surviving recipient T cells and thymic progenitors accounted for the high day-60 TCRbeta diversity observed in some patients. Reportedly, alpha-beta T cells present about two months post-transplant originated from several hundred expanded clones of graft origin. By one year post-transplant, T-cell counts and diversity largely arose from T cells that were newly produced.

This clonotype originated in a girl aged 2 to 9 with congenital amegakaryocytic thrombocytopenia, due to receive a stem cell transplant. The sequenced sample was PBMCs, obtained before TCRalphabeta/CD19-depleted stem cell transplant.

The CDR3 nucleotides are TGTGCCAGCAGCGCGACAGCAAATTCACCCCTCCACTTT. Its protein is CASSATANSPLHF. V and J are TRBV7-9 and TRBJ1-6; TRBD1 is a possible D gene (5 bases). V shed 5 bases and J shed 7 bases, with 9 bases lying between them. The CDR3 has 13 amino acids. Germline loops: CDR1 SEHNR, CDR2 FQNEAQ (reference sequence).